This TCR beta chain was retrieved from a study of CD8 T cells in Susac syndrome. Study details: When their blood was taken, patients with Susac syndrome were therapy-naive, taking corticosteroids, or taking intravenous immunoglobulin alone. Whole-study findings and limits: Across the total CD8+ repertoires, about 17 Susac-specific public clones were detected, and across the CD8+ TEMRA repertoires, several such clones were detected.

Reverse transcription used roughly 0.5 to 1 ug RNA and random hexamers. Amplification of TCR beta CDR3 across 54 Vbeta and 13 Jbeta was performed with immunoSEQ multiplex PCR. One entry per CDR3 protein, called by TCRdb with MiXCR from the immunoSEQ multiplex PCR reads. The sample lists 65,000 to 85,000 distinct CDR3 sequences; 85% to 95% were seen once. V lost 3 bases, J lost 7 bases, and 4 bases stayed unmatched. The CDR3 runs 14 residues. Germline CDR1 SGHNT, CDR2 YYREEE (reference sequence). In the case of this clonotype: Its matching antigen is unknown.

The rearrangement joins TRBV5-4 to TRBJ1-3; 10 positions match TRBD1. Specimen: CD8+ T cells from PBMCs. The clonotype originates from a human donor with Susac syndrome. The CDR3 loop reads CASSSGTGVNTIYF. The CDR3 DNA is TGTGCCAGCAGCTCCGGGACAGGGGTGAACACCATATATTTT. The variable domain in full, completed from reference TRBV5-4 and TRBJ1-3, reads ETGVTQSPTHLIKTRGQQVTLRCSSQSGHNTVSWYQQALGQGPQFIFQYYREEENGRGNFPPRFSGLQFPNYSSELNVNALELDDSALYLCASSSGTGVNTIYFGEGSWLTVV.